Presented here are 10 T cell receptor beta chains from one specimen sequenced in a study of blood T cells in healthy people across ages. Primers used in a second PCR of about 6 to 11 cycles were a sample-barcoded 5' primer and a J-beta primer mix. TCRdb passed the 5' RACE reads through MiXCR, listing each CDR3 protein once. The sample has approximately 960,000 distinct CDR3 sequences, just under 30% seen once. This same sample was also taken into another study, of T cells of mothers and their children.

The sample taken for sequencing was blood. These receptors came from a woman in her forties in good health.

In this sample, this clonotype turned up a few times. The chain joins TRBV6-5 to TRBJ1-2, with a tentative D call TRBD1 (5 bases). The germline gives CDR1 MNHEY, CDR2 SVGAGI. The CDR3 is made up of 14 amino acids. V was pared by 8 bases and J by 2 bases, with 15 bases between. This CDR3 reads CASLPQGGNYGYTF. In nucleotides, the CDR3 is TGTGCCAGCCTTCCCCAGGGAGGAAACTATGGCTACACCTTC.

This clonotype has ten or more counts. The chain is built from TRBV9 and TRBJ2-7; 9 positions match TRBD1. Germline assignment: CDR1 SGDLS and CDR2 YYNGEE. CDR3 length equals 16 residues. The V segment lost 4 bases and the J segment 1 base; nucleotides outside the gene matches: 9. This CDR3 is CASSPRAGQGSYEQYF. CDR3 DNA: TGTGCCAGCAGCCCTAGGGCAGGACAGGGGTCCTACGAGCAGTACTTC.

This clonotype was observed at least ten times. CDR3 sequence: CAIMGDQETQYF. The DNA for the CDR3 is TGTGCCATCATGGGGGACCAAGAGACCCAGTACTTC. The chain joins TRBV10-3 to TRBJ2-5; D possibly uses TRBD1 or TRBD2 (5 bases each). The CDR3 runs to 12 residues. In germline, CDR1 is ENHRY, CDR2 SYGVKD. The V end was cut by 7 bases, the J end by 0 bases, with 6 bases between.

This clonotype was seen repeatedly, ten times or more. V and J are TRBV20-1 and TRBJ2-1; the match to TRBD2 covers 11 bases. V was clipped by 0 bases and J by 3 bases; unmatched bases: 4. In germline, CDR1 is DFQATT, CDR2 SNEGSKA (reference sequence). This CDR3 comprises 16 residues. CDR3: CSARDVAGGGYNEQFF. CDR3 in DNA: TGCAGTGCTAGAGATGTAGCGGGGGGGGGCTACAATGAGCAGTTCTTC.

The chain uses TRBV4-1 and TRBJ2-1; the D gene could be TRBD1 or TRBD2 (5 bases each). Trimming took off 2 bases at V and 3 bases at J, with 14 bases between the two ends. In germline, CDR1 is MGHRA, CDR2 YSYEKL. CDR3 length: 16 residues. The chain's CDR3 is CASSQSAGANYNEQFF. CDR3 in DNA: TGCGCCAGCAGCCAATCAGCCGGGGCTAACTACAATGAGCAGTTCTTC.

This clonotype came up a few times. The chain carries TRBV18 and TRBJ2-7; 14 nucleotides agree with TRBD2. Looked up from germline, CDR1 is KGHSH and CDR2 is LQKENI. J was trimmed by 0 bases and V by 3 bases; bases with no gene match: 4. The CDR3 sequence is 17 residues long. The CDR3 loop reads CASSPDGLAGGSYEQYF. Here the CDR3 DNA reads TGTGCCAGCTCACCCGACGGACTAGCGGGGGGCTCCTACGAGCAGTACTTC.

There are many counts of this clonotype. V usage is TRBV27 and J usage is TRBJ1-2, with a possible D match to TRBD1 (5 bases). The germline V gene has CDR1 MNHEY and CDR2 SMNVEV (reference sequence). The ends were cut back, 5 bases at V and 7 bases at J, with 11 bases in the middle. The CDR3 extends over 12 amino acids. CDR3 nucleotides: TGTGCCAGCAGTGGGGCGGGGCGTGGCTACACCTTC. As protein: CASSGAGRGYTF.

The CDR3 DNA reads as TGCAGTGCCCCCCAGCGGGGCATAAGCACAGATACGCAGTATTTT. It translates to CSAPQRGISTDTQYF. This chain uses TRBV20-1 with TRBJ2-3; TRBD2 matches at 7 bases. Germline CDR1 and CDR2: DFQATT and SNEGSKA (reference sequence). After removal of 6 bases from V and 0 bases from J, the junction contained 9 bases not matched to a gene. The CDR3 extends over 15 amino acids.

This clonotype was observed many times. This sequence joins TRBV5-1 and TRBJ2-7; weak D call: TRBD1 (5 bases). V lost 5 bases, J lost 0 bases, and 6 bases lay in between. CDR1 and CDR2 (germline): SGHRS, YFSETQ. CDR3 length: 12 residues. CDR3 loop: CASRDTSYEQYF. The CDR3 bases are TGCGCCAGCAGGGACACCTCCTACGAGCAGTACTTC.

The chain is built from TRBV20-1 and TRBJ1-1, with D maybe TRBD1 (6 bases). Germline V lookup: CDR1 DFQATT, CDR2 SNEGSKA (reference sequence). The CDR3 loop spans 14 amino acids. V lost 2 bases and J lost 1, with 11 bases in between. The CDR3 loop reads CSARPRTANTEAFF. The CDR3 DNA is TGCAGTGCTAGACCCAGGACAGCGAACACTGAAGCTTTCTTT.